This passage covers 19 T cell receptor beta chains from one sample sequenced in a study of blood T cell repertoires in COVID-19. Using immunoSEQ multiplex PCR, the repertoire was profiled, and TCRdb retains in-frame clones only, with some absent. The sample consists of about 110,000 clones, roughly four fifths of them appearing once. Sequences were obtained from peripheral blood. Receptors originate from a man in his 70s with active or convalescent COVID-19.

The chain joins TRBV11-2 to TRBJ2-5; 11 positions match TRBD2. The ends lost 4 bases at V and 7 bases at J; junction bases unmatched: 11. Per germline, CDR1 SGHAT and CDR2 FQNNGV. This CDR3 has 16 residues. DNA of the CDR3: TGTGCCAGCAGCTATTCTAGCGGGGGGTCGCCGAGGACCCAGTACTTC. Translation: CASSYSSGGSPRTQYF.

Written as DNA, the CDR3 is TGTGCCAGCAGCGGGGACACTCTGCTCCCTGAAGCTTTCTTT. Translating it yields CASSGDTLLPEAFF. This chain uses TRBV6-5 with TRBJ1-1; D possibly corresponds to TRBD1 (6 bases). The V gene lost 6 bases and the J gene lost 6 bases, with 17 bases spanning the gap. Germline V CDR1 and CDR2: MNHEY, SVGAGI. This CDR3 is 14 amino acids long.

The J gene is TRBJ2-1, the V gene TRBV12-5; D unclear. Germline V gives CDR1 LGHNT, CDR2 FRNRAP. The CDR3 loop spans 14 amino acids. Trimming cost V 7 bases and J 4 bases, with 14 bases left between them. CDR3 in amino acids: CASDLGSSYNEQFF. The DNA of the CDR3 is TGTGCTAGTGACCTGGGCAGCTCGTACAATGAGCAGTTCTTC.

This rearrangement joins TRBV19 to TRBJ1-1; no clear D gene. Germline lookup yields CDR1 LNHDA and CDR2 SQIVND (reference sequence). The CDR3 totals 13 residues. The V end was cut by 5 bases, the J end by 3 bases, with 10 bases between. CDR3 nucleotides: TGTGCCAGTAGTCCGAATGCGGACACTGAAGCTTTCTTT. Protein product: CASSPNADTEAFF.

A word on this clone: Other DNA sequences in this sample translate to the same CDR3. The V call is TRBV27, the J call TRBJ1-2; 7 bases are a match to TRBD1. Germline V gene lookup returns CDR1 MNHEY and CDR2 SMNVEV (reference sequence). J gave up 3 bases and V 6 bases, and 4 bases lay outside the gene matches. The CDR3 is made up of 13 amino acids. The CDR3 is CASRLTGDYGYTF. The CDR3 coding sequence is TGTGCCAGCAGACTCACAGGGGACTATGGCTACACCTTC.

The rearrangement links TRBV2 to TRBJ1-5; D possibly corresponds to TRBD1 (6 bases). CDR1 and CDR2 (germline): SNHLY, FYNNEI. The CDR3 runs 14 residues. The V gene lost 6 bases and the J gene lost 0 bases, with 9 bases spanning the gap. The CDR3 nucleotides are TGTGCCAGCAGCACAGGGTCTAGCAATCAGCCCCAGCATTTT. Translated: CASSTGSSNQPQHF.

This clone came up once. This chain connects TRBV23-1 to TRBJ1-2; TRBD1 agrees at 7 bases. Being an ORF, TRBV23-1 has a function that is uncertain. The CDR3 length is 13 residues. Trimming took 4 bases from V and 4 from J; bases not matched to a gene: 3. CDR3 sequence reads: CASSRAGGYGYTF. Here the CDR3 DNA reads TGCGCCAGCAGTCGGGCAGGGGGCTATGGCTACACCTTC.

There are a few counts of this clone. The chain links TRBV9 to TRBJ1-6; TRBD1 matches at 10 bases. Looked up from germline, CDR1 is SGDLS and CDR2 is YYNGEE. With V trimmed by 4 bases and J by 0 bases, 4 bases remained unmatched. The length of the CDR3 is 17 residues. Here the CDR3 reads CASSPRTGGSYNSPLHF. CDR3 sequence (DNA): TGTGCCAGCAGCCCTAGGACAGGGGGCTCCTATAATTCACCCCTCCACTTT.

This chain uses TRBV29-1 with TRBJ1-1; no reliable D call. Germline values: CDR1 SQVTM, CDR2 ANQGSEA. The CDR3 is made up of 13 amino acids. Trimming removed 5 bases at V and 4 bases at J, with 14 bases between. The CDR3 reads CSVLEGWGTEAFF. CDR3 DNA sequence: TGCAGCGTTTTGGAGGGATGGGGCACTGAAGCTTTCTTT.

The chain links TRBV19 to TRBJ2-1; 12 bases are shared with TRBD2. The germline CDR1 and CDR2 sequences are LNHDA and SQIVND (reference sequence). J was trimmed by 8 bases and V by 10 bases; bases with no gene match: 6. This CDR3 is 13 amino acids long. CDR3 sequence (DNA): TGTGCCACAAGACTAGCGGGAGTGGATGAGCAGTTCTTC. Amino acids: CATRLAGVDEQFF.

V and J are TRBV28 and TRBJ1-2; TRBD1 agrees at 8 bases. This CDR3 is 13 amino acids long. In germline, CDR1 is MDHEN, CDR2 SYDVKM. With V trimmed by 5 bases and J by 12 bases, 11 bases remained unmatched. The chain's CDR3 is CASSLLRDRTNTF. The CDR3 DNA is TGTGCCAGCAGTCTCCTACGGGACAGGACTAACACCTTC.

The chain is built from TRBV2 and TRBJ1-1, with 12 bases fitting TRBD1. V was clipped by 6 bases and J by 5 bases; unmatched bases: 7. The V gene's germline CDR1 is SNHLY and CDR2 FYNNEI. The CDR3 consists of 15 residues. This CDR3 reads CASSRGQGADTEAFF. CDR3 in DNA: TGTGCCAGCAGCCGGGGACAGGGGGCAGATACTGAAGCTTTCTTT.

The gene calls are TRBV6-2 or TRBV6-3 and TRBJ1-1, with TRBD1 matching 7 bases. V gave up 2 bases and J gave up 2 bases; unmatched junction bases: 8. In germline, CDR1 is MNHEY, CDR2 SVGEGT. The CDR3 is 16 amino acids. CDR3 in amino acids: CASSYALGTANTEAFF. Written as DNA, the CDR3 is TGTGCCAGCAGTTACGCGCTGGGGACAGCTAACACTGAAGCTTTCTTT.

This chain connects TRBV5-4 to TRBJ2-7, with 12 bases identical to TRBD2. The CDR3 is made up of 16 amino acids. With V trimmed by 0 bases and J by 3 bases, 4 bases remained unmatched. The V gene's germline CDR1 is SGHNT and CDR2 YYREEE (reference sequence). Written as DNA, the CDR3 is TGTGCCAGCAGCTTGGGACTAGCGGGAGCCTACTACGAGCAGTACTTC. Its protein product is CASSLGLAGAYYEQYF.

J is TRBJ2-3 and V is TRBV11-2; TRBD2 matches 8 bases. Germline CDR1 and CDR2: SGHAT and FQNNGV. This CDR3 has 16 amino acids. V lost 1 base to trimming and J lost 2 bases; unmatched junction nucleotides: 5. The CDR3 loop is CASSLGGSGVTDTQYF. CDR3 coding DNA: TGTGCCAGCAGCTTAGGGGGTAGCGGGGTCACAGATACGCAGTATTTT.

V gene TRBV5-1 combines with J gene TRBJ2-4, with TRBD2 identical over 7 bases. This CDR3 region has 15 residues. J was trimmed by 3 bases and V by 4 bases; bases with no gene match: 7. Germline lookup yields CDR1 SGHRS and CDR2 YFSETQ. The CDR3 coding sequence is TGCGCCAGCAGCCTCGGACTAGTTAGCAAAAACATTCAGTACTTC. It yields the protein CASSLGLVSKNIQYF.

This clone was seen more than once but under ten times. The V and J genes are TRBV7-9 and TRBJ2-1; maybe TRBD2 (6 bases). V shed 0 bases and J shed 5 bases, with 14 bases lying between them. Germline loops: CDR1 SEHNR, CDR2 FQNEAQ (reference sequence). The CDR3 is 16 residues long. The CDR3 loop is CASSLARGLTHNEQFF. The CDR3 nucleotides read TGTGCCAGCAGCTTAGCGCGGGGCCTCACTCACAATGAGCAGTTCTTC.

In this sample, this clone turned up once. The chain links TRBV9 to TRBJ2-3, with TRBD2 matching over 11 bases. The CDR3 runs 16 residues. Germline CDR1 is SGDLS and CDR2 is YYNGEE. Losses at the gene ends were 3 bases for V and 4 bases for J; bases not matched to a gene: 7. The CDR3 nucleotides are TGTGCCAGCAGCGCCTTAACTAGCGGGAGCTCAGATACGCAGTATTTT. Protein: CASSALTSGSSDTQYF. The full variable domain, rest sourced from reference TRBV9 and TRBJ2-3, is DSGVTQTPKHLITATGQRVTLRCSPRSGDLSVYWYQQSLDQGLQFLIQYYNGEERAKGNILERFSAQQFPDLHSELNLSSLELGDSALYFCASSALTSGSSDTQYFGPGTRLTVL.

The chain uses TRBV5-1 and TRBJ1-5; possibly TRBD1 for D (5 bases). CDR3 length equals 15 residues. Germline V lookup: CDR1 SGHRS, CDR2 YFSETQ. The V end was cut by 0 bases, the J end by 1 base, with 8 bases between. The CDR3 sequence: CASSLEGLSNQPQHF. CDR3 nucleotides: TGCGCCAGCAGCTTGGAGGGGTTGAGCAATCAGCCCCAGCATTTT. Full variable domain (remainder filled in from reference TRBV5-1 and TRBJ1-5): KAGVTQTPRYLIKTRGQQVTLSCSPISGHRSVSWYQQTPGQGLQFLFEYFSETQRNKGNFPGRFSGRQFSNSRSEMNVSTLELGDSALYLCASSLEGLSNQPQHFGDGTRLSIL.